This TCR beta chain comes out of a study of blood T cell repertoires in COVID-19. About the study: PBMCs, B-cell-depleted T cells, or T cells were the source of the cDNA or gDNA that made up the material.

Germline V lookup: CDR1 KGHSH, CDR2 LQKENI. The CDR3 contains 13 residues. V was clipped by 3 bases and J by 1 base, with 6 bases between them. In the source study's methods: Reference gene primer amplification in the assay estimated nucleated cell counts. The data were produced by immunoSEQ multiplex PCR, yet TCRdb's version contains in-frame clones alone and is incomplete. V, J and clone size derive from that table, while D and trimming were established from the DNA sequence. The profile shows 130,000 to 150,000 clones, about 70% of them singletons. On this clone: Other nucleotide sequences from this sample produce the same CDR3.

The sequenced material came from peripheral blood. The TCR comes from a man older than 75 with acute or convalescent COVID-19. V is TRBV18 and J is TRBJ1-1; no reliable D call. The CDR3 is CASSPSGNTEAFF. CDR3 nucleotide sequence: TGTGCCAGCTCACCGTCGGGGAACACTGAAGCTTTCTTT.